Listed below are T cell receptor beta chains from one sample, sequenced in a study of post-analysis software for immune sequencing data. TCRdb passed the PCR reads through MiXCR, listing each CDR3 protein once. The profile shows 750,000 to 950,000 distinct CDR3 sequences, around 53% of them singletons. The sample consisted of blood. Receptors originate from a girl aged 5-17 years with multiple sclerosis. Each CDR3 is given with its conserved first and last residue. A D gene is named only where the DNA matches it firmly. Part of the rows lack a size; the others show once, few, many or a class for expanded clones.

j_gene: TRBJ2-1; len: 18; d_gene: TRBD2; v_gene: TRBV7-9; abundance: -; CDR3aa: CASSLAGTSGRVFNEQFF; CDR3nt: TGTGCCAGCAGCTTGGCCGGGACTAGCGGGAGGGTGTTCAATGAGCAGTTCTTC
j_gene: TRBJ1-2; len: 16; d_gene: -; v_gene: TRBV12-3/TRBV12-4; abundance: few; CDR3aa: CASSLAGTGGSVGYTF; CDR3nt: TGTGCCAGCAGTTTAGCCGGAACTGGGGGCTCTGTTGGCTACACCTTC
j_gene: TRBJ2-7; len: 18; d_gene: -; v_gene: TRBV14; abundance: -; CDR3aa: CASSQPHLRDWRYYEQYF; CDR3nt: TGTGCCAGCAGCCAACCACACCTTCGGGACTGGAGATATTACGAGCAGTACTTC
j_gene: TRBJ1-5; len: 17; d_gene: -; v_gene: TRBV20-1; abundance: -; CDR3aa: CNARDGGRGGSNQPQHF; CDR3nt: TGCAATGCTAGAGATGGCGGTAGGGGGGGAAGCAATCAGCCCCAGCATTTT
j_gene: TRBJ2-1; len: 14; d_gene: -; v_gene: TRBV5-1; abundance: -; CDR3aa: CASSLGGLLNEQFF; CDR3nt: TGCGCCAGCAGCTTGGGGGGACTTCTCAATGAGCAGTTCTTC
j_gene: TRBJ2-7; len: 16; d_gene: TRBD2; v_gene: TRBV2; abundance: -; CDR3aa: CASSYEAGDDIYEQYF; CDR3nt: TGTGCCAGCAGTTATGAAGCGGGGGACGATATTTACGAGCAGTACTTC
j_gene: TRBJ2-7; len: 15; d_gene: TRBD2; v_gene: TRBV29-1; abundance: few; CDR3aa: CSVSLTSAWTYEQYF; CDR3nt: TGCAGCGTTTCCCTAACTAGCGCATGGACCTACGAGCAGTACTTC
j_gene: TRBJ2-7; len: 15; d_gene: TRBD2; v_gene: TRBV4-2; abundance: -; CDR3aa: CASSHGTSGSDEQYF; CDR3nt: TGTGCCAGCAGCCACGGGACTAGCGGGAGCGATGAGCAGTACTTC
j_gene: TRBJ2-7; len: 14; d_gene: TRBD2; v_gene: TRBV5-1; abundance: -; CDR3aa: CASMEGGGPYEQYF; CDR3nt: TGCGCCAGCATGGAGGGCGGGGGGCCCTACGAGCAGTACTTC
j_gene: TRBJ2-1; len: 11; d_gene: -; v_gene: TRBV20-1; abundance: -; CDR3aa: CSARGPNEQFF; CDR3nt: TGCAGTGCTAGAGGCCCCAATGAGCAGTTCTTC
j_gene: TRBJ2-5; len: 18; d_gene: TRBD2; v_gene: TRBV7-7; abundance: few; CDR3aa: CASSLSTGLAGFQETQYF; CDR3nt: TGTGCTAGCAGCTTATCTACGGGACTAGCGGGGTTTCAAGAGACCCAGTACTTC
j_gene: TRBJ2-7; len: 24; d_gene: TRBD2; v_gene: TRBV15; abundance: once; CDR3aa: CATSRDLLARGSPIIESGSHEQYF; CDR3nt: TGTGCCACCAGCAGAGATCTCCTCGCTCGCGGGAGCCCCATTATTGAAAGCGGGTCTCACGAGCAGTACTTC
j_gene: TRBJ2-6; len: 15; d_gene: -; v_gene: TRBV6-6; abundance: few; CDR3aa: CASSPRGWGANVLTF; CDR3nt: TGTGCCAGCAGCCCCAGAGGGTGGGGGGCCAACGTCCTGACTTTC
j_gene: TRBJ2-7; len: 16; d_gene: TRBD2; v_gene: TRBV4-1; abundance: few; CDR3aa: CASSHLAAPSSYEQYF; CDR3nt: TGCGCCAGCAGCCATCTAGCGGCCCCAAGCTCCTACGAGCAGTACTTC
j_gene: TRBJ2-7; len: 17; d_gene: TRBD1; v_gene: TRBV6-6; abundance: -; CDR3aa: CASSFDTGAVSRYEQYF; CDR3nt: TGTGCCAGCAGTTTCGACACAGGGGCCGTTTCCCGCTACGAGCAGTACTTC
j_gene: TRBJ2-7; len: 17; d_gene: -; v_gene: TRBV20-1; abundance: few; CDR3aa: CSARDGRQAAIPYEQYF; CDR3nt: TGCAGTGCTAGAGATGGCCGACAGGCGGCAATTCCCTACGAGCAGTACTTC
j_gene: TRBJ2-5; len: 14; d_gene: TRBD2; v_gene: TRBV20-1; abundance: -; CDR3aa: CSARGLVPQETQYF; CDR3nt: TGCAGTGCTAGGGGACTAGTACCCCAAGAGACCCAGTACTTC
j_gene: TRBJ2-1; len: 15; d_gene: -; v_gene: TRBV7-9; abundance: -; CDR3aa: CASSLGGVRGNEQFF; CDR3nt: TGTGCCAGCAGCTTAGGTGGCGTCCGCGGCAATGAGCAGTTCTTC
j_gene: TRBJ2-1; len: 12; d_gene: -; v_gene: TRBV24-1; abundance: once; CDR3aa: CATSDPGNEQFF; CDR3nt: TGTGCCACCAGTGATCCGGGTAATGAGCAGTTCTTC
j_gene: TRBJ2-5; len: 13; d_gene: -; v_gene: TRBV20-1; abundance: -; CDR3aa: CSASSRSLETQYF; CDR3nt: TGCAGTGCTAGTTCGAGGTCGTTGGAGACCCAGTACTTC
j_gene: TRBJ2-7; len: 13; d_gene: -; v_gene: TRBV12-3/TRBV12-4; abundance: -; CDR3aa: CASSLGAFYEQYF; CDR3nt: TGTGCCAGCAGTTTAGGGGCCTTCTACGAGCAGTACTTC
j_gene: TRBJ1-2; len: 14; d_gene: -; v_gene: TRBV6-5; abundance: -; CDR3aa: CASSYVGQGPGYTF; CDR3nt: TGTGCCAGCAGTTACGTGGGACAAGGTCCTGGCTACACCTTC
j_gene: TRBJ1-2; len: 13; d_gene: -; v_gene: TRBV12-3/TRBV12-4; abundance: -; CDR3aa: CASSRTESRGYTF; CDR3nt: TGTGCCAGCAGTCGGACAGAGAGCCGTGGCTACACCTTC
j_gene: TRBJ2-3; len: 13; d_gene: -; v_gene: TRBV7-2; abundance: few; CDR3aa: CASSLESWDTQYF; CDR3nt: TGTGCCAGCAGCTTAGAATCGTGGGATACGCAGTATTTT
j_gene: TRBJ2-7; len: 15; d_gene: TRBD2; v_gene: TRBV25-1; abundance: -; CDR3aa: CASSSLAGSYNEQYF; CDR3nt: TGTGCCAGCAGCTCCCTAGCGGGGTCCTACAATGAGCAGTACTTC
j_gene: TRBJ2-7; len: 17; d_gene: -; v_gene: TRBV14; abundance: few; CDR3aa: CASSRLTGTSGSYEQYF; CDR3nt: TGTGCCAGCAGCAGGTTAACAGGAACCTCCGGGTCCTACGAGCAGTACTTC
j_gene: TRBJ2-3; len: 16; d_gene: TRBD2; v_gene: TRBV10-3; abundance: -; CDR3aa: CAISESNRGGLDTQYF; CDR3nt: TGTGCCATCAGTGAGTCGAACCGGGGGGGCTTAGATACGCAGTATTTT
j_gene: TRBJ2-1; len: 15; d_gene: TRBD2; v_gene: TRBV9; abundance: few; CDR3aa: CANSDWTSGRFEQFF; CDR3nt: TGTGCCAACAGCGATTGGACTAGCGGGAGGTTTGAGCAGTTCTTC
j_gene: TRBJ2-3; len: 16; d_gene: TRBD2; v_gene: TRBV10-3; abundance: -; CDR3aa: CAISEGLAGGRDTQYF; CDR3nt: TGTGCCATCAGTGAGGGACTAGCGGGAGGAAGAGATACGCAGTATTTT
j_gene: TRBJ1-2; len: 13; d_gene: -; v_gene: TRBV20-1; abundance: few; CDR3aa: CSARLGVSYGYTF; CDR3nt: TGCAGTGCTAGACTGGGGGTATCCTATGGCTACACCTTC
j_gene: TRBJ2-1; len: 16; d_gene: -; v_gene: TRBV18; abundance: -; CDR3aa: CASSPGRGAGYNEQFF; CDR3nt: TGTGCCAGCTCACCTGGTCGGGGGGCAGGCTACAATGAGCAGTTCTTC
j_gene: TRBJ2-1; len: 14; d_gene: -; v_gene: TRBV5-1; abundance: -; CDR3aa: CASSLQQSYNEQFF; CDR3nt: TGCGCCAGCAGCTTGCAACAGAGTTACAATGAGCAGTTCTTC
j_gene: TRBJ2-7; len: 14; d_gene: -; v_gene: TRBV7-2; abundance: -; CDR3aa: CASSLVGASYEQYF; CDR3nt: TGTGCCAGCAGCTTAGTGGGGGCCTCCTACGAGCAGTACTTC
j_gene: TRBJ2-1; len: 14; d_gene: -; v_gene: TRBV20-1; abundance: -; CDR3aa: CSARIVGQYNEQFF; CDR3nt: TGCAGTGCTAGAATAGTAGGACAATACAATGAGCAGTTCTTC
j_gene: TRBJ2-1; len: 16; d_gene: TRBD2; v_gene: TRBV12-3/TRBV12-4; abundance: -; CDR3aa: CASSLARTSVHNEQFF; CDR3nt: TGTGCCAGCAGTTTAGCTAGGACTAGCGTTCACAATGAGCAGTTCTTC
j_gene: TRBJ2-1; len: 15; d_gene: -; v_gene: TRBV3-1; abundance: -; CDR3aa: CASSQLGDPEWGQFF; CDR3nt: TGTGCCAGCAGCCAGCTAGGGGACCCCGAGTGGGGGCAGTTCTTC
j_gene: TRBJ2-7; len: 15; d_gene: -; v_gene: TRBV10-3; abundance: -; CDR3aa: CAISESARSSYEQYF; CDR3nt: TGTGCCATCAGTGAGTCAGCGCGGAGCTCCTACGAGCAGTACTTC
j_gene: TRBJ1-2; len: 17; d_gene: TRBD1; v_gene: TRBV7-6; abundance: -; CDR3aa: CASSARTGREHNYGYTF; CDR3nt: TGTGCCAGCAGCGCAAGGACAGGGAGAGAACATAACTATGGCTACACCTTC
j_gene: TRBJ2-3; len: 17; d_gene: TRBD2; v_gene: TRBV20-1; abundance: -; CDR3aa: CSARVPLAGPNTDTQYF; CDR3nt: TGCAGTGCTAGAGTTCCCCTAGCGGGCCCCAACACAGATACGCAGTATTTT
j_gene: TRBJ2-5; len: 14; d_gene: -; v_gene: TRBV5-1; abundance: -; CDR3aa: CASSFSGTTETQYF; CDR3nt: TGCGCCAGCAGCTTTTCCGGGACGACAGAGACCCAGTACTTC
j_gene: TRBJ2-5; len: 15; d_gene: -; v_gene: TRBV27; abundance: -; CDR3aa: CASSLSRRAGETQYF; CDR3nt: TGTGCCAGCAGTTTATCGCGGAGGGCCGGGGAGACCCAGTACTTC
j_gene: TRBJ2-7; len: 15; d_gene: TRBD2; v_gene: TRBV6-1; abundance: -; CDR3aa: CASSEIPGLAYEQYF; CDR3nt: TGTGCCAGCAGTGAGATTCCGGGACTAGCCTACGAGCAGTACTTC
j_gene: TRBJ1-6; len: 14; d_gene: TRBD1; v_gene: TRBV25-1; abundance: -; CDR3aa: CASTPGQGSSPLHF; CDR3nt: TGTGCCAGCACCCCGGGACAGGGCTCCTCACCCCTCCACTTT
j_gene: TRBJ2-5; len: 14; d_gene: TRBD2; v_gene: TRBV20-1; abundance: -; CDR3aa: CSAARLAGAETQYF; CDR3nt: TGCAGTGCCGCGCGACTAGCGGGAGCAGAGACCCAGTACTTC
j_gene: TRBJ2-1; len: 16; d_gene: TRBD1; v_gene: TRBV7-8; abundance: -; CDR3aa: CASSDPGQGIYNEQFF; CDR3nt: TGTGCCAGCAGCGATCCGGGACAGGGCATATACAATGAGCAGTTCTTC
j_gene: TRBJ2-1; len: 18; d_gene: -; v_gene: TRBV7-9; abundance: -; CDR3aa: CASSLGDHAGLAGNEQFF; CDR3nt: TGTGCCAGCAGCTTAGGGGACCACGCGGGGCTCGCAGGGAATGAGCAGTTCTTC
j_gene: TRBJ1-2; len: 17; d_gene: TRBD1; v_gene: TRBV25-1; abundance: -; CDR3aa: CASSEWDSYSSNYGYTF; CDR3nt: TGTGCCAGCAGTGAATGGGACAGCTACAGCTCTAACTATGGCTACACCTTC
j_gene: TRBJ2-3; len: 21; d_gene: TRBD2; v_gene: TRBV5-1; abundance: -; CDR3aa: CASSLGRPGLAGGSSTDTQYF; CDR3nt: TGCGCCAGCAGTTTGGGGCGACCGGGACTAGCGGGAGGGTCTAGCACAGATACGCAGTATTTT
j_gene: TRBJ2-2; len: 17; d_gene: -; v_gene: TRBV7-9; abundance: few; CDR3aa: CASSPPRAVLGTGELFF; CDR3nt: TGTGCCAGCAGCCCACCTAGGGCTGTACTGGGCACCGGGGAGCTGTTTTTT
j_gene: TRBJ2-1; len: 12; d_gene: -; v_gene: TRBV20-1; abundance: -; CDR3aa: CSASSYQETQFF; CDR3nt: TGCAGTGCTAGCTCGTACCAAGAGACCCAGTTCTTC
j_gene: TRBJ2-4; len: 15; d_gene: -; v_gene: TRBV7-9; abundance: -; CDR3aa: CASSLAGGQSNIQYF; CDR3nt: TGTGCCAGCAGCTTAGCGGGGGGACAGTCAAACATTCAGTACTTC
j_gene: TRBJ2-5; len: 15; d_gene: -; v_gene: TRBV29-1; abundance: -; CDR3aa: CSVGRSWQLEETQYF; CDR3nt: TGCAGCGTTGGTAGGTCATGGCAGCTAGAAGAGACCCAGTACTTC
j_gene: TRBJ2-1; len: 14; d_gene: TRBD2; v_gene: TRBV29-1; abundance: few; CDR3aa: CSVEAGGPGNEQFF; CDR3nt: TGCAGCGTTGAGGCGGGAGGGCCGGGTAATGAGCAGTTCTTC
j_gene: TRBJ2-3; len: 15; d_gene: -; v_gene: TRBV12-3/TRBV12-4; abundance: -; CDR3aa: CASSPFGQGPDTQYF; CDR3nt: TGTGCCAGCAGTCCGTTCGGGCAAGGCCCAGATACGCAGTATTTT
j_gene: TRBJ2-3; len: 13; d_gene: -; v_gene: TRBV20-1; abundance: -; CDR3aa: CSAKDGVTDTQYF; CDR3nt: TGCAGTGCCAAGGACGGAGTCACAGATACGCAGTATTTT
j_gene: TRBJ2-1; len: 15; d_gene: -; v_gene: TRBV11-1; abundance: once; CDR3aa: CASSRGISSYNEQFF; CDR3nt: TGTGCCAGCAGCCGGGGTATTAGCTCCTACAATGAGCAGTTCTTC
j_gene: TRBJ2-1; len: 15; d_gene: TRBD2; v_gene: TRBV18; abundance: -; CDR3aa: CASSEGTSGGPEQFF; CDR3nt: TGTGCCAGCTCAGAAGGGACTAGTGGGGGCCCTGAGCAGTTCTTC
j_gene: TRBJ2-7; len: 11; d_gene: -; v_gene: TRBV18; abundance: few; CDR3aa: CASSQSSEQYF; CDR3nt: TGTGCCAGCTCGCAATCTAGCGAGCAGTACTTC
j_gene: TRBJ2-3; len: 14; d_gene: -; v_gene: TRBV29-1; abundance: once; CDR3aa: CSVDRTALSDTQYF; CDR3nt: TGCAGCGTTGATAGGACAGCCCTCTCGGATACGCAGTATTTT